Here is one T cell receptor (beta chain) with its context. No cognate antigen has been identified for it. Per-base quality was not reported, and no clone a single base away is much larger than it. The sample originates from a study of Graves' ophthalmopathy and Graves' hyperthyroidism (dated by TCRdb to the late 2010s). For context, the study as a whole: A patient counted as having stable hyperthyroidism if there was no progression to ophthalmopathy within 18 months of follow-up. In total, approximately 130 blood samples were TCR-sequenced: fewer than 50 ophthalmopathy, 75 hyperthyroidism and about 17 hyperthyroidism-to-ophthalmopathy patients. A discovery set of 90 to 100 patients (43 ophthalmopathy, under 65 stable hyperthyroidism) was enrolled to explore V-J signatures distinguishing ophthalmopathy from hyperthyroidism. T-cell repertoires of thyroid tissue and blood were compared in 5 or 6 hyperthyroidism patients. For independent validation, a separate cohort was made up of fewer than 20 hyperthyroidism patients plus 17 patients who later progressed from hyperthyroidism to ophthalmopathy. Once sampling was done, hyperthyroidism patients were given methimazole at a starting dose of 30 mg daily, while ophthalmopathy patients were given high-dose intravenous methylprednisolone. The study used signatures of the TCR beta repertoire to tell Graves' ophthalmopathy apart from Graves' hyperthyroidism and to predict which patients would progress to ophthalmopathy.

Hyperthyroidism patients were newly diagnosed, were aged 18 to 65 years, and had a disease duration under 2 months. Patients with other autoimmune diseases, uncontrolled infections, pregnancy or lactation were excluded. Clinical symptoms, serum thyroxine, TRAb, thyroid ultrasound and orbital computed tomography were used for diagnosis. Total RNA was extracted with Trizol reagent and quality-checked on an Agilent 2100 Bioanalyzer. Points the paper makes about the study in general: No statistical method was used to predetermine the sample size, and group allocation was not hidden from the investigators. In validation, the model predicted ophthalmopathy progression with nearly 71% sensitivity and about 73% specificity; 12 predicted patients were CT-confirmed with GO in a median of approximately six months. Among expanded thyroid clonotypes with frequency above 0.001, most also showed up in blood, which suggests that blood repertoires may reflect the thyroid immune response. In cross-validation, the 13-signature model distinguished ophthalmopathy from stable hyperthyroidism with about 87% sensitivity and just under 84% specificity, and in the test set the corresponding values were approximately 80% and 68%.

Per the germline V gene (reference sequence), LGHDT is the CDR1 and YNNKEL is the CDR2. The trim is 4 bases for V and 5 bases for J, with a gap of 9 bases between the germline ends. From cysteine to phenylalanine, the CDR3 is 12 amino acids long. The kept DNA is CDR3 alone, 36 bases in frame from the first base. For repertoire sequencing, the TCR beta CDR3 regions were amplified from RNA transcripts. The first round was an RT-PCR using HTBI primers with the Qiagen OneStep RT-PCR kit, and this first round was followed by a second-round multiplex PCR, then size selection and purification. Libraries were sequenced on an Illumina HiSeq2000 using paired-end 100 bp reads. On the study's bioinformatics: Reads were processed with SOAPnuke, discarding reads with adapters, uncalled bases, mean Phred below 15, or no exact constant-primer or identifier match. COPE v1.2.5 was used to merge high-quality paired reads. Unique nucleotide sequences were defined as clonotypes and aligned to IMGT TRB V, D and J references using MiTCR v1.1. The analysis was limited to V-J combinations with a frequency above 0.0001, which together covered about 99% of repertoires. For each V-J combination, a TCR clonal expansion and chaos score was defined as the ratio of F50 clonal expansion to chaos observed in the TCRdist matrix. Welch's t-statistics and random forest were used to reduce features to more than ten V-J combinations, which were fed into a naive Bayes classifier. The similarity between thyroid and blood repertoires was quantified using the Morisita-Horn index. TCRdb cleaned the public reads at Q25 with fastp, built clones with MiXCR and kept in-frame beta chains. CDR3 protein sequences are deduplicated, and each keeps its most common genes and DNA. These V and J calls are TCRdb output, not the study's own analysis. Here the sample has around 1.1 million distinct CDR3 sequences; 35% to 40% occur a single time. The ten largest clones represent over 8.5% of the sample.

This sequence uses TRBV3-1 and TRBJ2-7, with the D gene call left open. The TCR sequence derives from an adult man with Graves' hyperthyroidism. Sequencing was done on a sample of peripheral blood or thyroid tissue (not recorded which). The nucleotide sequence is TGTGCCAGCAGCCCCGGTATCAACGAGCAGTACTTC. Translated, it gives CASSPGINEQYF.